Sequencing of this T cell receptor (beta chain) was carried out in a study of control samples from healthy donors and cancer patients. There are 15 residues in the CDR3. In germline, CDR1 is SGHAT, CDR2 FQNNGV. The V end lost 1 base, the J end lost 9 bases, and 13 bases lay between the germline ends. Profiled with immunoSEQ multiplex PCR; TCRdb holds only in-frame clones, not every one. The sample has over 100,000 clones, 80% to 95% seen once; the top ten hold roughly 2.7%. The chain has TRBV11-2 and TRBJ1-6; D is possibly TRBD1 (6 bases). Sequencing was carried out using blood. This receptor was taken from a man aged 35 to 55 in good health. The CDR3 DNA follows: TGTGCCAGCAGCTTAGTACAGGGAATAGGTTCACCCCTCCACTTT. This gives the protein CASSLVQGIGSPLHF.